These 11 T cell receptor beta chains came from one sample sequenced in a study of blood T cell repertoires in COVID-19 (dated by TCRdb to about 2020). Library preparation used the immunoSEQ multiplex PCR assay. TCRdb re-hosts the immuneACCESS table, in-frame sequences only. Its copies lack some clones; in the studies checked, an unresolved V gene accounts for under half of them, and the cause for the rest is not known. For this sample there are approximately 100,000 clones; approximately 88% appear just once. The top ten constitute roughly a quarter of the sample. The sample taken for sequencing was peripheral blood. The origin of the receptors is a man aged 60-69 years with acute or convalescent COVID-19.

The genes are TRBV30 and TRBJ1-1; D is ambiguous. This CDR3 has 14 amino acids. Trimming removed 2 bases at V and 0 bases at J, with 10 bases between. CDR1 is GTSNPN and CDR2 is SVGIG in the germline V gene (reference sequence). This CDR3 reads CAWSPSPMNTEAFF. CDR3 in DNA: TGTGCCTGGAGTCCCAGTCCGATGAACACTGAAGCTTTCTTT.

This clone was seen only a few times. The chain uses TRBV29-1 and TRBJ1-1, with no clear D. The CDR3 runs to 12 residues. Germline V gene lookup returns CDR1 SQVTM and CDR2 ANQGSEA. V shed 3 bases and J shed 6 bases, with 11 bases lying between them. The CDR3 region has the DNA TGCAGCGTTGAGGCCTCCGAACCTGAAGCTTTCTTT. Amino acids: CSVEASEPEAFF.

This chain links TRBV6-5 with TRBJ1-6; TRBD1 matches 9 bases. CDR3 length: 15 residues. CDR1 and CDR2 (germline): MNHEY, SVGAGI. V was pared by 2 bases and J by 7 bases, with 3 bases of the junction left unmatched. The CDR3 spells CASSYAGQGNSPLHF. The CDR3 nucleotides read TGTGCCAGCAGTTACGCGGGACAGGGAAATTCACCCCTCCACTTT.

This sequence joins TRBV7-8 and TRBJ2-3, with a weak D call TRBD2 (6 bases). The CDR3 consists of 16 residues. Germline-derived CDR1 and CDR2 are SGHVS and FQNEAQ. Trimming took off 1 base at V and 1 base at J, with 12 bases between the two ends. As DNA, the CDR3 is TGTGCCAGCAGCTTAGAGGCGGGATCTGGCACAGATACGCAGTATTTT. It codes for CASSLEAGSGTDTQYF.

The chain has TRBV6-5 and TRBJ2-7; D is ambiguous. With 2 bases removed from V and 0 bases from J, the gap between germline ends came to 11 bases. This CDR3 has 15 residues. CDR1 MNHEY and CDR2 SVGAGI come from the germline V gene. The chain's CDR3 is CASSYLARSSYEQYF. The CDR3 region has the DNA TGTGCCAGCAGTTACCTGGCCCGGAGCTCCTACGAGCAGTACTTC.

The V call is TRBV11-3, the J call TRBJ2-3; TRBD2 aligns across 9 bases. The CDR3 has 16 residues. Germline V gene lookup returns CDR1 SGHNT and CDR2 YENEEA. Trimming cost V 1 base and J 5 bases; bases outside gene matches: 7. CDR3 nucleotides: TGTGCCAGCAGCTTAGGGGAGGGACTAGCCGAAGATACGCAGTATTTT. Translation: CASSLGEGLAEDTQYF.

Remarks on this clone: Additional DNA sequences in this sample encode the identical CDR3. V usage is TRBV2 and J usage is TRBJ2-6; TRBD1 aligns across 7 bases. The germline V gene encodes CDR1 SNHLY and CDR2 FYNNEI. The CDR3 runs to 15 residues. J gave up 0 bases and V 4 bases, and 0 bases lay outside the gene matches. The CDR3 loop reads CASSGDSSGANVLTF. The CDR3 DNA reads TGTGCCAGCAGTGGGGACAGCTCTGGGGCCAACGTCCTGACTTTC.

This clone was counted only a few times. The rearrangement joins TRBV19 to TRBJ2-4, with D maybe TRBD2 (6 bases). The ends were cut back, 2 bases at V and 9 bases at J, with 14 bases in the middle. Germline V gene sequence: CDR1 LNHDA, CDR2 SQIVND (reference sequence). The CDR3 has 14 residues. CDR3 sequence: CASSIWGGQTIQYF. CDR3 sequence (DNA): TGTGCCAGTAGTATATGGGGAGGTCAAACCATTCAGTACTTC.

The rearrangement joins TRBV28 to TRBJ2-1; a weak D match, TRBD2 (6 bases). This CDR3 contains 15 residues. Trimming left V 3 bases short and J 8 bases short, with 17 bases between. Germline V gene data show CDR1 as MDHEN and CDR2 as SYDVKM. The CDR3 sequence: CASSFSLGGRDEQFF. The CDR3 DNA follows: TGTGCCAGCAGTTTCTCCTTGGGAGGCCGGGATGAGCAGTTCTTC.

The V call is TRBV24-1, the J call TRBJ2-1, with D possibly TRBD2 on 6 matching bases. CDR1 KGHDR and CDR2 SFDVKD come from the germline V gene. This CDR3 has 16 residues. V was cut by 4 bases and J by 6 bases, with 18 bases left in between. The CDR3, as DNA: TGTGCCACCAGTGAGTCCTTTAGCGGAGGGTTCAATGAGCAGTTCTTC. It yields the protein CATSESFSGGFNEQFF.

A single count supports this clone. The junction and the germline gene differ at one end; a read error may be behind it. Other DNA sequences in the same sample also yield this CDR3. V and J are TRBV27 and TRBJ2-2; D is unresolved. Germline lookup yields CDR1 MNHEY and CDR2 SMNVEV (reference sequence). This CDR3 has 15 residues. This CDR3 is CASSLRGGNTGELFF. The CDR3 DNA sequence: TGTGCTAGCAGTTTACGAGGTGGAAACACCGGGGAGCTGTTTTTT.